This T cell receptor (beta chain) is drawn from a study of a mutant IDH1 vaccine in newly diagnosed glioma. About the research overall: The treated group averaged roughly 40 years old and was around 62% male, around 38% female. Earlier care involved radiotherapy, temozolomide, or both, and the majority received both. Study results and limitations: In 80% to 95% of patients, immune responses induced by the vaccine occurred.

Assay used: immunoSEQ multiplex PCR; TCRdb lists only in-frame clones, some missing. The sample contains some 29,000 clones, approximately 79% of which appear only once. Stated time point: week 35, safety follow-up. All doses held 300 ug of mutant IDH1 20-mer peptide, with topical imiquimod. Between the trimmed V and J ends, which lost 8 bases and 4 bases, there was a span of 17 bases. The CDR3 sequence is 14 residues long. CDR1 and CDR2 from the germline V gene are MGHRA and YSYEKL. There are a few counts of this clone. As yet, its antigen is unknown. Specimen: PBMCs, collected from a glioma patient whose treatment included an IDH1 peptide vaccine. The clonotype originates from a woman aged 25 to 39 with glioma. Some clones in this sample may be carry-over from other donors' samples. This rearrangement joins TRBV4-1 to TRBJ1-1; D not resolved. The CDR3 DNA sequence: TGCGCCAGCGCAGGTCCCCTGAAAGGCACTGAAGCTTTCTTT. Protein product: CASAGPLKGTEAFF.